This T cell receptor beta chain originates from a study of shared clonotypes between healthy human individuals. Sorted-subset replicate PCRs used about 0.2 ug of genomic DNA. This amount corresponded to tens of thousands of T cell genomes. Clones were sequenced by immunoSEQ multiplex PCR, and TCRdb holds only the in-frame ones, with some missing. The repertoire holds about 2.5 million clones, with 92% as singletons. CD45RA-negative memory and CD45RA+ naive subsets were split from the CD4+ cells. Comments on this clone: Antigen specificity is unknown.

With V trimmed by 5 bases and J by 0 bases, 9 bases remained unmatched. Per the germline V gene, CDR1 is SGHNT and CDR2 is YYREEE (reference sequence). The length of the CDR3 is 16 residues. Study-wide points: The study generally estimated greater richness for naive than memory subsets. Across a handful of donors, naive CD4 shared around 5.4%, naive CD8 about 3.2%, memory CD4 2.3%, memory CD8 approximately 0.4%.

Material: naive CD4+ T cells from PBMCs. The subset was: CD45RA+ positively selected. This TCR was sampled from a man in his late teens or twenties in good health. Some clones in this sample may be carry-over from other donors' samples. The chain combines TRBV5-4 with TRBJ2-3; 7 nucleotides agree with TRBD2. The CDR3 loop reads CASRGLREGSTDTQYF. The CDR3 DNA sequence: TGTGCCAGCAGGGGGCTTAGGGAGGGTAGCACAGATACGCAGTATTTT.